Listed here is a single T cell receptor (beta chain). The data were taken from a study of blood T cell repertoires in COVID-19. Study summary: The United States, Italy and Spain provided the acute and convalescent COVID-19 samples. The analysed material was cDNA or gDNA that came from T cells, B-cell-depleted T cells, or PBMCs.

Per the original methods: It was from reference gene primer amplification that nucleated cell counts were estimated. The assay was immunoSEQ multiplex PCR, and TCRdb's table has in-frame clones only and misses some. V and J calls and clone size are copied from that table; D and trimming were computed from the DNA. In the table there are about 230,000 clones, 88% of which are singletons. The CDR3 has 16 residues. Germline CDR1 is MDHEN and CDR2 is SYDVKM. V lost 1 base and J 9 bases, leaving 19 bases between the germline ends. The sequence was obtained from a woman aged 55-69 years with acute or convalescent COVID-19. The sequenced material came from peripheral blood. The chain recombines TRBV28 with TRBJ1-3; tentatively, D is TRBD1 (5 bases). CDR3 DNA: TGTGCCAGCAGTTTATTGGGGAGGGGAGGACCTGCCACCATATATTTT. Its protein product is CASSLLGRGGPATIYF. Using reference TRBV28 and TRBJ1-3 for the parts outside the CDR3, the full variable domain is DVKVTQSSRYLVKRTGEKVFLECVQDMDHENMFWYRQDPGLGLRLIYFSYDVKMKEKGDIPEGYSVSREKKERFSLILESASTNQTSMYLCASSLLGRGGPATIYFGEGSWLTVV.